This T cell receptor beta chain was sequenced during a study of OX40 agonist ivuxolimab in advanced cancers. Study-level background: Ivuxolimab, an agonistic anti-OX40 (CD134) antibody, was given to patients. Prior anti-PD-1, anti-PD-L1 or anti-CTLA-4 therapy was allowed; more than 30% had some. Whole-study results and caveats: Patients with a partial response at 0.1-3.0 mg/kg had among the lowest clonal expansion. Average numbers of expanded clones were greater in CD8+ T cells than in CD4+.

Germline V lookup: CDR1 LNHNV, CDR2 YYDKDF (reference sequence). The CDR3 runs 15 residues. Sequencing was performed with immunoSEQ multiplex PCR; in TCRdb, only in-frame clones are kept and a portion is missing. The sample lists some 47,000 clones, more than 65% seen once, with 1.5% to 2% in the top ten. Concerning this clone: Its antigen is as yet unknown. The junction departs from germline at one end; a sequencing error may be responsible. The identical CDR3 is also encoded by other nucleotide sequences in the sample.

The genes are TRBV15 and TRBJ2-5; 7 nucleotides match TRBD1. The TCR sequence derives from an adult with an advanced solid tumor such as melanoma, head and neck, liver or kidney cancer. The starting material was CD4+ or CD8+ T cells sorted from blood, obtained in a trial of the OX40 agonist ivuxolimab. The CDR3 sequence is CATSRPGQLPETQYF. The CDR3 bases are TGTGCCACCAGCAGGCCGGGACAGCTTCCTGAGACTCAGTACTTC.